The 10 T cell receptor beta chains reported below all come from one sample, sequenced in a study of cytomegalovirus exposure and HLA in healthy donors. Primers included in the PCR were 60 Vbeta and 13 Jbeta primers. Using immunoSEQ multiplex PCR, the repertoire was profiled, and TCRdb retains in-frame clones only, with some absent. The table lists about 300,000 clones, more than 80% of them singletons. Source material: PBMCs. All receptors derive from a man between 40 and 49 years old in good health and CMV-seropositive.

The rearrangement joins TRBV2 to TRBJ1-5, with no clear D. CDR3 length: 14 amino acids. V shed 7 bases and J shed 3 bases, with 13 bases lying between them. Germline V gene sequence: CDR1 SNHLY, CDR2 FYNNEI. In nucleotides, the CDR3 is TGTGCCAGCACCGAGGGCGGGAACAATCAGCCCCAGCATTTT. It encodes CASTEGGNNQPQHF.

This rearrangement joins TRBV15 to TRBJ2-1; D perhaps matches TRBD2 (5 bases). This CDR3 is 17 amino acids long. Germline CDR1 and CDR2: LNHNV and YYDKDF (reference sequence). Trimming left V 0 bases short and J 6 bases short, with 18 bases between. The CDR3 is CATSRDDRRVVGNEQFF. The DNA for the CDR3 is TGTGCCACCAGCAGAGATGACCGGCGGGTTGTGGGCAATGAGCAGTTCTTC.

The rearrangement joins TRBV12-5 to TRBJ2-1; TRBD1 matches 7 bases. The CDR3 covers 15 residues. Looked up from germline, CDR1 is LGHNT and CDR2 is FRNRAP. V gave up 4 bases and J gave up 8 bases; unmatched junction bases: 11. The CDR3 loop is CASGSDGRGIYEQFF. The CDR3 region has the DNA TGTGCTAGTGGTTCGGATGGCAGGGGGATTTATGAGCAGTTCTTC.

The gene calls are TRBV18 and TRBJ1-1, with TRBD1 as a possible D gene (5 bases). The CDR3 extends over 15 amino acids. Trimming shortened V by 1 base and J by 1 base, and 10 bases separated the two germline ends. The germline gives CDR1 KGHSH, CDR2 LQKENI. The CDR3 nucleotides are TGTGCCAGCTCACCACAGGGGATGCGGAACACTGAAGCTTTCTTT. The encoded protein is CASSPQGMRNTEAFF. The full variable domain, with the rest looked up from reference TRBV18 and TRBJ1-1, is NAGVMQNPRHLVRRRGQEARLRCSPMKGHSHVYWYRQLPEEGLKFMVYLQKENIIDESGMPKERFSAEFPKEGPSILRIQQVVRGDSAAYFCASSPQGMRNTEAFFGQGTRLTVV.

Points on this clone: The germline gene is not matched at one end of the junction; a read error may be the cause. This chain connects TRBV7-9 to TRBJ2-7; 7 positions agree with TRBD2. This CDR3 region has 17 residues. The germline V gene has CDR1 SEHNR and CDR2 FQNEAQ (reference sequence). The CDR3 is CSSSPGLVGGFGYEQYF. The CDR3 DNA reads TGTTCCAGCAGCCCAGGACTAGTCGGAGGCTTCGGGTACGAGCAGTACTTC.

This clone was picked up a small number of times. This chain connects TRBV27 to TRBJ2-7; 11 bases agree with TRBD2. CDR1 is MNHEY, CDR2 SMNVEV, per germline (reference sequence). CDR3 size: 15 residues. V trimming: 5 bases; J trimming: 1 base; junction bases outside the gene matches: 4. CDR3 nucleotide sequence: TGTGCCAGCAGTGCAGGGACTAGCGGATCCTACGAGCAGTACTTC. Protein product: CASSAGTSGSYEQYF.

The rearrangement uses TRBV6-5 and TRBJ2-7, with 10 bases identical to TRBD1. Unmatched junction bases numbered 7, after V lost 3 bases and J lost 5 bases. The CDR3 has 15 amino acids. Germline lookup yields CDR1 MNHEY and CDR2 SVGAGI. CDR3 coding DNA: TGTGCCAGCAGTTATTTAGGGACAGGGGCTCACGAGCAGTACTTC. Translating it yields CASSYLGTGAHEQYF.

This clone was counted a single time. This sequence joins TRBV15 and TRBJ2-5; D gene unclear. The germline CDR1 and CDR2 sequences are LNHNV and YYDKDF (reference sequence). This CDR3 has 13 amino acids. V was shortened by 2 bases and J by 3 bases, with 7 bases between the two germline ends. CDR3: CATSRYREETQYF. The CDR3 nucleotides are TGTGCCACCAGCAGATACAGAGAAGAGACCCAGTACTTC.

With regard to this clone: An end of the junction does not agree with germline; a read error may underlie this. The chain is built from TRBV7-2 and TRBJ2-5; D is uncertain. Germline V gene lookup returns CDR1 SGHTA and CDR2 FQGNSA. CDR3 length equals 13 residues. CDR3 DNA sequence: TGTGCCAGCAGCTCAGGATTGCAAGAGATCCAGTACTTC. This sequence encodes CASSSGLQEIQYF. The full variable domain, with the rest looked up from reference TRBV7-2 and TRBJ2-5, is GAGVSQSPSNKVTEKGKDVELRCDPISGHTALYWYRQSLGQGLEFLIYFQGNSAPDKSGLPSDRFSAERTGGSVSTLTIQRTQQEDSAVYLCASSSGLQEIQYFGPGTRLLVL.

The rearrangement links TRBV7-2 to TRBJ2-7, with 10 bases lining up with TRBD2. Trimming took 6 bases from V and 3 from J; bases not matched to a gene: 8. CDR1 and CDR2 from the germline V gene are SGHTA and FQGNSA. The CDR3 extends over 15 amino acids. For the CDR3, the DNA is TGTGCCAGCAGTAGGGGTCCTAGCGGGAGCTACGAGCAGTACTTC. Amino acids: CASSRGPSGSYEQYF.